This T cell receptor (beta chain) came from a study of regulatory T cells in long-lasting Graves disease. Points from the study as a whole: TRBV28, TRBJ1-2 and TRBJ2-5 emerged as the favored segments in persistent disease. The TCR repertoire of persistent Graves' patients was less diverse than that of newly diagnosed ones.

Only a few counts were recorded for this clonotype. The antigen remains undetermined. The CDR3 covers 13 residues. The germline V and J ends were trimmed by 6 bases and 3 bases, with 11 bases remaining between them. Library construction for TCR beta used iRepertoire HTBI primers and Arm-PCR of CDR3 regions. TCRdb passed the multiplex PCR reads through MiXCR, listing each CDR3 protein once. Here the sample spans 650,000 to 850,000 distinct CDR3 sequences, about 30% being singletons. Documented time point: persistent/refractory GD, antithyroid drugs over 5 years with positive TRAb. With RNA extracted from PBMCs as input, the TCR library was made. Graves' disease diagnoses used American Thyroid Association guidelines. Nine-milliliter peripheral blood samples went into EDTA tubes.

This receptor was taken from a female donor with Graves disease. V and J are TRBV12-3 or TRBV12-4 and TRBJ1-2; TRBD1 might be the D (5 bases). The sequences come from peripheral blood mononuclear cells (PBMCs), collected when the disease was refractory, from a patient treated with antithyroid drugs. The DNA of the CDR3 is TGTGCCAGCAGCCGGGACCTAGACTATGGCTACACCTTC. Protein sequence: CASSRDLDYGYTF.